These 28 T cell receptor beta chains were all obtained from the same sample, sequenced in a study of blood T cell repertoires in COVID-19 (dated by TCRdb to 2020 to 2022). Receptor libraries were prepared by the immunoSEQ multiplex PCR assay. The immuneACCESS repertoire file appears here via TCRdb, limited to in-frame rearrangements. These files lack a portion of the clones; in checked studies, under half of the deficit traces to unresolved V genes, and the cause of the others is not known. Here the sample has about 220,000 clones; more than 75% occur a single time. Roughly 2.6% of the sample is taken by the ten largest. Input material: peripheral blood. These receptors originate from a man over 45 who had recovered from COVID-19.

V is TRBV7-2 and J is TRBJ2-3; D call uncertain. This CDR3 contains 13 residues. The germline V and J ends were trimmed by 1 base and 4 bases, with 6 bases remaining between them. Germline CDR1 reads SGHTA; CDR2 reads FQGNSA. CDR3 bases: TGTGCCAGCAGCTTAGGCGCGGCAGATACGCAGTATTTT. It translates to CASSLGAADTQYF.

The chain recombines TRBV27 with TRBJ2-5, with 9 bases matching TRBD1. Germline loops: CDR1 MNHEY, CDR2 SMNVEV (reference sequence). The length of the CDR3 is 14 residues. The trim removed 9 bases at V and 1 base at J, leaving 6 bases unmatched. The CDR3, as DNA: TGTGCCAGTAACAGGGGGCATCGCCAAGAGACCCAGTACTTC. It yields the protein CASNRGHRQETQYF.

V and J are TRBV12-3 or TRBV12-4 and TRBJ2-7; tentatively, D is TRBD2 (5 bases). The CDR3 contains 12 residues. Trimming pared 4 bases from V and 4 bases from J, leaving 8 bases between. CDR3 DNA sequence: TGTGCCAGCAGTTCGGGGATTTACGAGCAGTACTTC. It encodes CASSSGIYEQYF.

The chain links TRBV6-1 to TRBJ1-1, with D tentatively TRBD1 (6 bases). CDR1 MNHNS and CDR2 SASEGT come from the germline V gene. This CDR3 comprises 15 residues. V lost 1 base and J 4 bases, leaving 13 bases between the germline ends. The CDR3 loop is CASSEEAGAATEAFF. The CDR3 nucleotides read TGTGCCAGCAGTGAAGAGGCAGGGGCGGCCACTGAAGCTTTCTTT.

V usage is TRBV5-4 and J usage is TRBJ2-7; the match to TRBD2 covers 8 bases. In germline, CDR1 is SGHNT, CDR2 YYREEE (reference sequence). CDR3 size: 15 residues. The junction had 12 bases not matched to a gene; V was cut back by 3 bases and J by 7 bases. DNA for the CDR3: TGTGCCAGCAGCTCCCGAGCGGTTGGGACTAGGGAGCAGTACTTC. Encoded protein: CASSSRAVGTREQYF.

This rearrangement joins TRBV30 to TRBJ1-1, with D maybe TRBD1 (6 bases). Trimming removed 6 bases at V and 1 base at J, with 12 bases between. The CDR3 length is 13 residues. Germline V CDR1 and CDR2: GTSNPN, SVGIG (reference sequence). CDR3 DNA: TGTGCCTGCGGGACACCTAGGAACACTGAAGCTTTCTTT. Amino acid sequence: CACGTPRNTEAFF.

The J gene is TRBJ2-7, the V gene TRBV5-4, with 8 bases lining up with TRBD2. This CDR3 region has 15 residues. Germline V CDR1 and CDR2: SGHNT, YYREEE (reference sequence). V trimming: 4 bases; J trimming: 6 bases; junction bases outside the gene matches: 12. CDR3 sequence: CASSGGGGRRGEQYF. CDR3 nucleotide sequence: TGTGCCAGCAGCGGGGGGGGCGGGAGGCGTGGCGAGCAGTACTTC.

The CDR3 spells CASSPGEGANYGYTF. DNA for the CDR3: TGTGCCAGTAGCCCCGGCGAAGGAGCTAACTATGGCTACACCTTC. The chain combines TRBV19 with TRBJ1-2; D unclear. Germline-derived CDR1 and CDR2 are LNHDA and SQIVND (reference sequence). The V and J ends lost 6 bases and 0 bases respectively, with 14 bases between them. The CDR3 runs to 15 residues.

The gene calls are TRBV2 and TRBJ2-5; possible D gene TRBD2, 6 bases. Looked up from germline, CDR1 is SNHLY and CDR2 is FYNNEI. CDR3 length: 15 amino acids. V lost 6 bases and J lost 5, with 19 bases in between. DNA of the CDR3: TGTGCCAGCAGCGATATGGGGCTAGCGAGCGAGACCCAGTACTTC. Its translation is CASSDMGLASETQYF.

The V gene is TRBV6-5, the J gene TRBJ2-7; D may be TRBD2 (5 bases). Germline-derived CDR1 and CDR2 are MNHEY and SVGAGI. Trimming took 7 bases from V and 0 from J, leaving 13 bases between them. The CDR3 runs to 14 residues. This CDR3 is CASMRALSSYEQYF. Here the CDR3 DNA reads TGTGCCAGCATGCGGGCGTTGAGCTCCTACGAGCAGTACTTC.

CDR3 amino acids: CASSQDRGRVREQYF. In DNA form, the CDR3 reads TGTGCCAGCAGCCAGGACAGGGGGCGCGTGCGCGAGCAGTACTTC. The chain recombines TRBV27 with TRBJ2-7; 11 bases fit TRBD1. V lost 6 bases to trimming and J lost 6 bases; unmatched junction nucleotides: 10. The CDR3 is 15 residues long. The germline V gene has CDR1 MNHEY and CDR2 SMNVEV (reference sequence).

The DNA for the CDR3 is TGTGCCATCAGGGGGACTAGCGGGAGATTGCATGAGCAGTTCTTC. It is translated as CAIRGTSGRLHEQFF. The chain combines TRBV10-3 with TRBJ2-1; 14 bases match TRBD2. The length of the CDR3 is 15 residues. Germline trimming cut 6 bases from V and 8 bases from J; bases unmatched to any gene: 6. CDR1 is ENHRY and CDR2 is SYGVKD in the germline V gene.

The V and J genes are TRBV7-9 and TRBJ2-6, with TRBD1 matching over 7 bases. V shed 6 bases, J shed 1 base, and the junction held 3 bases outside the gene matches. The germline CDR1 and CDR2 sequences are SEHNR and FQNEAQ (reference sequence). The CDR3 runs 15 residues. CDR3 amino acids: CASRGQTSGANVLTF. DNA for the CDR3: TGTGCCAGCAGGGGACAGACGTCTGGGGCCAACGTCCTGACTTTC.

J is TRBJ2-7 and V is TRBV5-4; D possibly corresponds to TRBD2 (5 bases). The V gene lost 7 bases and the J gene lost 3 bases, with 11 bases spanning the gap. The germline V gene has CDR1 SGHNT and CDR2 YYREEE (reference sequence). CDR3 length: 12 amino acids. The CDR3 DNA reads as TGTGCCAGCCGGGGTGAGGGCTACGAGCAGTACTTC. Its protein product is CASRGEGYEQYF.

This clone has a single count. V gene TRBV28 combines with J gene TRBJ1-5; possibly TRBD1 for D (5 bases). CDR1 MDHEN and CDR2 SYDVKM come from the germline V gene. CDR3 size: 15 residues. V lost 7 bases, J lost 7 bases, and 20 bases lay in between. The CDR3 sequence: CASTLLGRGDQPQHF. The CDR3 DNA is TGTGCCAGCACCCTTTTGGGGCGGGGGGACCAGCCCCAGCATTTT.

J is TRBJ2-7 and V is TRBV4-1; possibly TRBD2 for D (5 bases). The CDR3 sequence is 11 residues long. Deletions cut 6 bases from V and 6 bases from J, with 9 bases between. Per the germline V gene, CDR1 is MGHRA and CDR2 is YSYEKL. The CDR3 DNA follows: TGCGCCAGCAGTCACAGCGGCGAGCAGTACTTC. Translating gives CASSHSGEQYF.

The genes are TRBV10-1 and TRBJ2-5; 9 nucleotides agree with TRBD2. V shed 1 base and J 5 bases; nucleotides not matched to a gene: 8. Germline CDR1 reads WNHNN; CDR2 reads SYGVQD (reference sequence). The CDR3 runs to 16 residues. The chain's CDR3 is CASSEWPGLAKETQYF. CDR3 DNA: TGCGCCAGCAGTGAGTGGCCCGGACTAGCGAAGGAGACCCAGTACTTC.

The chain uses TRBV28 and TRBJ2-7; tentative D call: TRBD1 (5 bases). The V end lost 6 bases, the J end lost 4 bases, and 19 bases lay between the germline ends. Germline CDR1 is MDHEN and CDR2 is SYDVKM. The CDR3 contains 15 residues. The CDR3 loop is CASRYPQGIGYEQYF. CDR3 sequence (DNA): TGTGCCAGCAGATACCCTCAGGGAATCGGTTACGAGCAGTACTTC.

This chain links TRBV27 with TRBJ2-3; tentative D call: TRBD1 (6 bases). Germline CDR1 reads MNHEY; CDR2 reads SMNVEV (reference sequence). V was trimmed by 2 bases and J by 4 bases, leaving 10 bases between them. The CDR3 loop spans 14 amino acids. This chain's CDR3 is CASSLQGTPDTQYF. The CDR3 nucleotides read TGTGCCAGCAGTTTACAGGGGACCCCAGATACGCAGTATTTT.

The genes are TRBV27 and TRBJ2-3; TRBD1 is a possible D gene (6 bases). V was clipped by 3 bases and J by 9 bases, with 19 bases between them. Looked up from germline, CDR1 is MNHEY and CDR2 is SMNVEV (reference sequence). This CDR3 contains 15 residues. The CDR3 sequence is CASSLLGQGQITQYF. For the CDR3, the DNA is TGTGCCAGCAGTTTGCTTGGGCAGGGGCAAATCACGCAGTATTTT.

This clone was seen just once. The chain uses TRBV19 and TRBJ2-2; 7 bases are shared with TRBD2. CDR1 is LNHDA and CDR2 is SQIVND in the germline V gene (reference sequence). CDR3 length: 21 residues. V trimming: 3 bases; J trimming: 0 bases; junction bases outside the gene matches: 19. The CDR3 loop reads CASSILVGGNPGSSNTGELFF. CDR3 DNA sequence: TGTGCCAGTAGTATTCTGGTGGGGGGGAACCCCGGATCGTCGAACACCGGGGAGCTGTTTTTT. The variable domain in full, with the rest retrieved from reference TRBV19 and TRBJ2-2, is DGGITQSPKYLFRKEGQNVTLSCEQNLNHDAMYWYRQDPGQGLRLIYYSQIVNDFQKGDIAEGYSVSREKKESFPLTVTSAQKNPTAFYLCASSILVGGNPGSSNTGELFFGEGSRLTVL.

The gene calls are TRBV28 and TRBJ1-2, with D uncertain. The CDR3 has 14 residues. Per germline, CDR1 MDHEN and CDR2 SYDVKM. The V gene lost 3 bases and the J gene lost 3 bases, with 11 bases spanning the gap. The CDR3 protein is CASSFTAKHYGYTF. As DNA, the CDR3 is TGTGCCAGCAGTTTTACCGCGAAGCACTATGGCTACACCTTC.

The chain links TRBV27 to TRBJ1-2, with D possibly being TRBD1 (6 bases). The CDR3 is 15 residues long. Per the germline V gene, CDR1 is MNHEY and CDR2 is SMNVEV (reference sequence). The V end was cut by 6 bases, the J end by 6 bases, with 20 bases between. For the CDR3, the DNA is TGTGCCAGCAGCAATTCCGGAAGACGGGACAATGGCTACACCTTC. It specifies CASSNSGRRDNGYTF.

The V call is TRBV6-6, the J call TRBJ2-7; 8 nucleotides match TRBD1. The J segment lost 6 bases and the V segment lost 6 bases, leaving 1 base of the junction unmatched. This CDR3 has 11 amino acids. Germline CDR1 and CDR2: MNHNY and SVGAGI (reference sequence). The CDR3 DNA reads TGTGCCAGCAGAACAGGGGGCGAGCAGTACTTC. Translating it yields CASRTGGEQYF.

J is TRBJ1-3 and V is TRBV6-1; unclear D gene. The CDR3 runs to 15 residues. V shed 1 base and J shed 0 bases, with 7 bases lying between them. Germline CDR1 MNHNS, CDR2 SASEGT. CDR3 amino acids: CASSEEVLSGNTIYF. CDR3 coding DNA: TGTGCCAGCAGTGAAGAAGTACTCTCTGGAAACACCATATATTTT.

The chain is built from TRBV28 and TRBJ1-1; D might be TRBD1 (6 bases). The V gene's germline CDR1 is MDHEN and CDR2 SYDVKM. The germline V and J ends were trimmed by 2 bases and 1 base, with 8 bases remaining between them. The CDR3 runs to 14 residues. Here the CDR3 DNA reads TGTGCCAGCAGTTTAACAGGGAAGAACACTGAAGCTTTCTTT. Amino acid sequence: CASSLTGKNTEAFF.

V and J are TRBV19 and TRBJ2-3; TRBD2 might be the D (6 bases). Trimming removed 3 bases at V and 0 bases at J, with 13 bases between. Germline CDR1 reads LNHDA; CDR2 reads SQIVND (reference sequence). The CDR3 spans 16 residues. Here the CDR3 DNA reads TGTGCCAGTAGTATTGGGGGGAGAGCTAGCACAGATACGCAGTATTTT. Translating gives CASSIGGRASTDTQYF. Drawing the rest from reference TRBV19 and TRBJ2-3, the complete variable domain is DGGITQSPKYLFRKEGQNVTLSCEQNLNHDAMYWYRQDPGQGLRLIYYSQIVNDFQKGDIAEGYSVSREKKESFPLTVTSAQKNPTAFYLCASSIGGRASTDTQYFGPGTRLTVL.

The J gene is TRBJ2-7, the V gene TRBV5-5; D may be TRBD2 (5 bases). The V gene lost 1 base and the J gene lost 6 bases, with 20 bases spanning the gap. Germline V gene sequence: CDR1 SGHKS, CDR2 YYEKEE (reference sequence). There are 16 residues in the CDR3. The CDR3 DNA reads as TGTGCCAGCAGCTTGCGGGGTGGCGGGCAAGCCTTCGAGCAGTACTTC. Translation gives CASSLRGGGQAFEQYF.